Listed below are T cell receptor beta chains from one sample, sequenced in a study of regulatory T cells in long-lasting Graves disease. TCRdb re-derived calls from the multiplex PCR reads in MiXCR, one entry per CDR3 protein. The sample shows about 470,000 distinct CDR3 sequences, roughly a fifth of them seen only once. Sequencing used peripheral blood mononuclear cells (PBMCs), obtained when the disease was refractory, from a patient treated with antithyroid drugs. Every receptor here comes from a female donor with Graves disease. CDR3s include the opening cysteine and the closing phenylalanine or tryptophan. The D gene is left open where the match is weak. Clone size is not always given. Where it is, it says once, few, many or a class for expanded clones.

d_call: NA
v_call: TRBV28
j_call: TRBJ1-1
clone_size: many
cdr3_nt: TGTGCCAGCAGTTTATATAGTGGGCTGAACACTGAAGCTTTCTTT
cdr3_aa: CASSLYSGLNTEAFF

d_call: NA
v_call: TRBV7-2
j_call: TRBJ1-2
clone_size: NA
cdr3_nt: TGTGCCAGCAGGTCTGGGCTTGACTATGGCTACACCTTC
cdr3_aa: CASRSGLDYGYTF

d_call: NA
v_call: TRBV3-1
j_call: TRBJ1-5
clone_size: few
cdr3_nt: TGTGCCAGCAGCCAAACTCGAATGAGGGCACATAGCAATCAGCCCCAGCATTTT
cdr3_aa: CASSQTRMRAHSNQPQHF

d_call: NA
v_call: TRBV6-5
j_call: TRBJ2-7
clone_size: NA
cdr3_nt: TGTGCCAGCAGTTACTCGGGCCGGGCGGGCGAGCAGTACTTC
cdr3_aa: CASSYSGRAGEQYF

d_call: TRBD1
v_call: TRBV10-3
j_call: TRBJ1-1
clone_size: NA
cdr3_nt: TGTGCCATCAGTGAACAGGGACAGGGACAAGCTTTCTTT
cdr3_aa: CAISEQGQGQAFF

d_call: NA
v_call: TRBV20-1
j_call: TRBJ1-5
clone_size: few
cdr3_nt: TGCAGTGCCGGGTATAGCAATCAGCCCCAGCATTTT
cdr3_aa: CSAGYSNQPQHF

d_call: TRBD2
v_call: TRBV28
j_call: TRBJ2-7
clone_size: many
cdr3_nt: TGTGCCAGCAGTTCCTTAGCGGGGGATAGCTCCTACGAGCAGTACTTC
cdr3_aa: CASSSLAGDSSYEQYF

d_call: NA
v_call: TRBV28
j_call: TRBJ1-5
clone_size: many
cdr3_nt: TGTGCCAGCAGTACACAGAATCAGCCCCAGCATTTT
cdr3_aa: CASSTQNQPQHF

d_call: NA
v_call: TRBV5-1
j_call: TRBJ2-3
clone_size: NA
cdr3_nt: TGCGCCAGCAGCTTGCGACAGGTCACAGATACGCAGTATTTT
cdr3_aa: CASSLRQVTDTQYF

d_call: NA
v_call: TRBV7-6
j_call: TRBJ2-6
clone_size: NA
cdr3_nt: TGTGCCAGCAGCTTACCTCAAGGGGACCGAGCCTCTGGGGCCAACGTCCTGACTTTC
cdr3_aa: CASSLPQGDRASGANVLTF

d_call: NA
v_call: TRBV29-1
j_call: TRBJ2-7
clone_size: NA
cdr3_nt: TGCAGCACCGGGGCCTCCTACGAGCAGTACTTC
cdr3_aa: CSTGASYEQYF

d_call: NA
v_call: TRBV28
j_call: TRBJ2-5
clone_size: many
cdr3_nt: TGTGCCAGCATCGGCGCGAGTCAAGAGACCCAGTACTTC
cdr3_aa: CASIGASQETQYF

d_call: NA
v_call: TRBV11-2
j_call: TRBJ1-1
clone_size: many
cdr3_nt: TGTGCCAGCAGCTCCCGCCCCCAGTGGGCGACTGAAGCTTTCTTT
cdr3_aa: CASSSRPQWATEAFF

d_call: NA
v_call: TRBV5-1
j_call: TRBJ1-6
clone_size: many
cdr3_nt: TGCGCCAGCAGCCCCGACGGGAGGGGACCCCTCCACTTT
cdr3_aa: CASSPDGRGPLHF

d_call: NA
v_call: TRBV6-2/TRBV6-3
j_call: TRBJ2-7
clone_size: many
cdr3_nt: TGTGCCAGCAGTTACAACGATAGAACGCCGCAGTACTTC
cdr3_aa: CASSYNDRTPQYF

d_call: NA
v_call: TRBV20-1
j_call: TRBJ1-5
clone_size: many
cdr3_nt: TGCAGTGCTAGTGAGGGGGTATGGAATCAGCCCCAGCATTTT
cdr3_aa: CSASEGVWNQPQHF

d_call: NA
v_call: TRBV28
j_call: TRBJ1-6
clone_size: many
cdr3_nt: TGTGCCAGCAGTTTTTCCTGGCCAAGAAATTCACCCCTCCACTTT
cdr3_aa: CASSFSWPRNSPLHF

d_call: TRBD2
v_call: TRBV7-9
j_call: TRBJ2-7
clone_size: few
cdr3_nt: TGTGCCAGCCCCCCGGATGGCGGGGGAACCTACGAGCAGTACTTC
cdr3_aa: CASPPDGGGTYEQYF

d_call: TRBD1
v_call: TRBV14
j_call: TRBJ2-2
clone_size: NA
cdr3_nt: TGTGCCAGCAGCCACCCAGGGGGCATCGCGAACACCGGGGAGCTGTTTTTT
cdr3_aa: CASSHPGGIANTGELFF

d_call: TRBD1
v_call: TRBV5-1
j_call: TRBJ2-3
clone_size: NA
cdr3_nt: TGCGCCAGCAGCTTGTGTACAGGGGCCACAGATACGCAGTATTTC
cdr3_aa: CASSLCTGATDTQYF

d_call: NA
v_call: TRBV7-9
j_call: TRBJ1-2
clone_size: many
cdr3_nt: TGTGCCAGCAGCCCTCCGGATGGCTACACCTTC
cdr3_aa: CASSPPDGYTF

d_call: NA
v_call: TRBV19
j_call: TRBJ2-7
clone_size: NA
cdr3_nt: TGTGCCAGTAGTATATTGGCGGGGCCGTACGAGCAGTACTTC
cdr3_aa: CASSILAGPYEQYF

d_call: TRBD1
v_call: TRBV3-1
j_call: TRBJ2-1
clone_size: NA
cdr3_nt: TGTGCCAGCAGCCAACATGGACAGGGGGGGAATGAGCAGTTCTTC
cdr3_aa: CASSQHGQGGNEQFF

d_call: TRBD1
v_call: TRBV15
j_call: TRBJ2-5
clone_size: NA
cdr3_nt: TGTGCCACCAGCAGAGATGGGACAGGGAACTGGGAGACCCAGTACTTC
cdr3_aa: CATSRDGTGNWETQYF

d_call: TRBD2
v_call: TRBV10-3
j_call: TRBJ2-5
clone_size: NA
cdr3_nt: TGTGCCATCAGTGAGTCGACTAGCGAAGAGACCCAGTACTTC
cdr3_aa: CAISESTSEETQYF

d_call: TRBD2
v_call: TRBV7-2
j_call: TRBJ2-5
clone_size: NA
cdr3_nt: TGTGCCAGCAGCTCCTTTGGACTAGCGAGATCACAAGAGACCCAGTACTTC
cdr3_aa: CASSSFGLARSQETQYF

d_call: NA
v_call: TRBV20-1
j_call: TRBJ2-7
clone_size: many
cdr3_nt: TGCAGTGCTAGAGAGGTTGCAGTCCCCTACGAGCAGTACTTC
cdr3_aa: CSAREVAVPYEQYF

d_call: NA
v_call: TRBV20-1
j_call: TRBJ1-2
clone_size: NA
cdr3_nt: TGCAGTGCCGTCTACATCGGGACTGATGGCTACACCTTC
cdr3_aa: CSAVYIGTDGYTF

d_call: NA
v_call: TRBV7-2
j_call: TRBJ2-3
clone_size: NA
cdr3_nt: TGTGCCAGCAGCTTTTTGAGAACAGATACGCAGTATTTT
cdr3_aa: CASSFLRTDTQYF

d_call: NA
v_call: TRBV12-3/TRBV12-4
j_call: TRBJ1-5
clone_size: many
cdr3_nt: TGTGCCAGCAGTGGGGAAATGGGGACCCCGGAGGTCAGTCAGCGCAATCAGCCCCAGCATTTT
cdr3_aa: CASSGEMGTPEVSQRNQPQHF

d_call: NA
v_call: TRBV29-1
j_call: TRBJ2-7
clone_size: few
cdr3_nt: TGCAGCGTTGAAGTCAGCTTCGGTGAGCAGTACTTC
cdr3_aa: CSVEVSFGEQYF

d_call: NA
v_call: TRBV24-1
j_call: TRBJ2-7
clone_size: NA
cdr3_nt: TGTGCCACCAGCACCGGGCCCCCCTCGCGCTACGAGCAGTACTTC
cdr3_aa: CATSTGPPSRYEQYF

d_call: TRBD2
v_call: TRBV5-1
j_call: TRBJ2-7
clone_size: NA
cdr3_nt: TGCGCCAGCAGCTCCGGAAGCGGGAGGAACTACGAGCAGTACTTC
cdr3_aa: CASSSGSGRNYEQYF

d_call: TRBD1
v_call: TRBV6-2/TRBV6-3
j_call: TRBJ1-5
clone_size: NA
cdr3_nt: TGTGCCAGCAGCCTAGGCGGGACAGGTTATAGCAATCAGCCCCAGCATTTT
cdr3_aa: CASSLGGTGYSNQPQHF

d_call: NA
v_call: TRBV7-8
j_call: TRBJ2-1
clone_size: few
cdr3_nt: TGTGCCAGCAGCCATACGGTGCCGGGACCGCACTCTTACAATGAGCAGTTCTTC
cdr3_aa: CASSHTVPGPHSYNEQFF

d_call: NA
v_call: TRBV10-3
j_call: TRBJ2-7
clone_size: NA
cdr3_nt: TGTGCCATCAAAGGGGGATCCTCCTACGAGCAGTACTTC
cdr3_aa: CAIKGGSSYEQYF

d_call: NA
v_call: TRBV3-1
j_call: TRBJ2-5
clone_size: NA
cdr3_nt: TGTGCCAGCAGCCCAGGCGGGACAGTGGGGGAGACCCAGTACTTC
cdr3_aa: CASSPGGTVGETQYF

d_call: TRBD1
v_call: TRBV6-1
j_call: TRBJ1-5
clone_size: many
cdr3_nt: TGTGCCATCTCCGGGACAGGGGTCAACAATCAGCCCCAGCATTTT
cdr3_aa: CAISGTGVNNQPQHF

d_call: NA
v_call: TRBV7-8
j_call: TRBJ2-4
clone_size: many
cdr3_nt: TGTGCCAGCAGCTTAGGGAGCGCAGGTCTAGCCAAAAACATTCAGTACTTC
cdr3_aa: CASSLGSAGLAKNIQYF

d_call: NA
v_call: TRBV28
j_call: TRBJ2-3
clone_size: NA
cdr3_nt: TGTGCCAGCAGTACGCCAGGGTCAGATACGCAGTATTTT
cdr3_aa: CASSTPGSDTQYF

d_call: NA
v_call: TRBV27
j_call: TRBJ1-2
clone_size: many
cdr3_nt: TGTGCCAGCAGTTTAAAAGGGTTCGGTGGCTACACCTTC
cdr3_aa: CASSLKGFGGYTF

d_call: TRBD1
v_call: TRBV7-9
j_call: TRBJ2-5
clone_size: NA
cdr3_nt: TGTGCCAGCAGCTTAGCCCAGGGGGCTTTTGGTGAGACCCAGTACTTC
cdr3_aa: CASSLAQGAFGETQYF

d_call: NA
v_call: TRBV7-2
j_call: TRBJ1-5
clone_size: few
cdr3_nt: TGTGCCAGCAGCTTAGTAGCGTTAGTAGGGGGGCCCCAGCATTTT
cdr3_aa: CASSLVALVGGPQHF

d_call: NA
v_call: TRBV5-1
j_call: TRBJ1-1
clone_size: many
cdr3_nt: TGCGCCAGCAGCTTGGTTTGGAACACTGAAGCTTTCTTT
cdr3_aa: CASSLVWNTEAFF

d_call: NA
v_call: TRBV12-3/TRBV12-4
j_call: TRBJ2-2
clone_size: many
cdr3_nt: TGTGCCAGCAGCCTCCGGCAGCTCGGCGGGGAGCTGTTTTTT
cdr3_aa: CASSLRQLGGELFF